The 10 T cell receptor beta chains given below trace back to one sample, sequenced in a study of T-cell reconstitution after alpha-beta-depleted transplantation in children. Unique molecular identifiers were used to barcode this TCRbeta library. TCRdb itself ran the PCR reads through MiXCR, one entry per CDR3 protein. The sample lists 250,000 to 350,000 distinct CDR3 sequences, more than 9% seen once, with over 9.5% in the top ten. The specimen was PBMCs from the stem cell graft donor, collected from the stem cell graft. These receptors were taken from a human donor who donated a stem cell graft to a child with SCID.

The rearrangement links TRBV29-1 to TRBJ2-5; 7 bases align to TRBD1. V lost 5 bases and J lost 5; bases outside the gene matches: 11. This CDR3 has 14 amino acids. In germline, CDR1 is SQVTM, CDR2 ANQGSEA. The CDR3, as DNA: TGCAGCGTTCCGGCAGGGGGTGCCCGGGAGACCCAGTACTTC. Protein: CSVPAGGARETQYF.

The rearrangement joins TRBV10-2 to TRBJ2-2, with D perhaps matching TRBD1 (5 bases). Germline V gene sequence: CDR1 WSHSY, CDR2 SAAADI. V shed 7 bases and J shed 2 bases, with 14 bases lying between them. CDR3 length: 15 amino acids. The CDR3 here is CASISRGTNTGELFF. CDR3 DNA: TGCGCCAGCATAAGTAGGGGTACCAACACCGGGGAGCTGTTTTTT.

This clonotype has at least ten counts. This rearrangement joins TRBV3-1 to TRBJ2-2, with a tentative D call TRBD2 (5 bases). The V and J ends lost 1 base and 6 bases respectively, with 9 bases between them. Germline V CDR1 and CDR2: LGHDT, YNNKEL (reference sequence). The CDR3 covers 14 residues. In nucleotides, the CDR3 is TGTGCCAGCAGCCAAGGCCTAGCTGCCGGGGAGCTGTTTTTT. It is translated as CASSQGLAAGELFF.

This clonotype came up a few times. V usage is TRBV19 and J usage is TRBJ1-1; D is undetermined. Trimming removed 4 bases from V and 0 bases from J, with 6 bases in between. CDR1 LNHDA and CDR2 SQIVND come from the germline V gene (reference sequence). CDR3 length equals 13 residues. The CDR3 sequence: CASSRALNTEAFF. In DNA form, the CDR3 reads TGTGCCAGTAGTAGGGCCCTGAACACTGAAGCTTTCTTT.

This clonotype has a count of ten or more. The CDR3: CAISDLRETQYF. The CDR3 DNA is TGTGCCATCAGTGACCTTCGGGAGACCCAGTACTTC. The V gene is TRBV10-3, the J gene TRBJ2-5, with D uncertain. Germline V gene data show CDR1 as ENHRY and CDR2 as SYGVKD. The CDR3 contains 12 residues. Trimming pared 3 bases from V and 5 bases from J, leaving 7 bases between.

This sequence joins TRBV11-2 and TRBJ2-3; 13 bases map to TRBD2. This CDR3 has 16 amino acids. Germline values: CDR1 SGHAT, CDR2 FQNNGV. Trimming at V came to 5 bases and at J to 4 bases, leaving 6 bases not matched to a gene. The CDR3 sequence: CASSITSGGVPDTQYF. In DNA, the CDR3 is TGTGCCAGCAGCATCACTAGCGGGGGGGTTCCAGATACGCAGTATTTT.

CDR3 region: CSVEESAFSYEQYF. The CDR3 DNA follows: TGCAGCGTTGAAGAGTCGGCATTCAGCTACGAGCAGTACTTC. The chain carries TRBV29-1 and TRBJ2-7; D is uncertain. Germline V gene data show CDR1 as SQVTM and CDR2 as ANQGSEA. The CDR3 spans 14 residues. Trimming stripped 0 bases from V and 3 bases from J, with 12 bases between.

The chain is built from TRBV11-2 and TRBJ2-7; D is ambiguous. Germline CDR1 is SGHAT and CDR2 is FQNNGV. V lost 4 bases, J lost 0 bases, and 16 bases lay in between. There are 16 residues in the CDR3. CDR3 residues: CASSSPGRPSSYEQYF. CDR3 coding DNA: TGTGCCAGCAGCTCCCCCGGCCGACCCAGCTCCTACGAGCAGTACTTC.

The rearrangement links TRBV10-3 to TRBJ1-1; a possible D gene is TRBD1 (5 bases). The CDR3 loop spans 11 amino acids. Germline CDR1 reads ENHRY; CDR2 reads SYGVKD. V was shortened by 2 bases and J by 10 bases, with 8 bases between the two germline ends. Here the CDR3 reads CAISEAGGAFF. For the CDR3, the DNA is TGTGCCATCAGTGAGGCGGGGGGAGCTTTCTTT.

This clonotype was recorded a few times. This rearrangement joins TRBV20-1 to TRBJ2-1; D call uncertain. Germline CDR1 DFQATT, CDR2 SNEGSKA (reference sequence). V lost 0 bases, J lost 5 bases, and 17 bases lay in between. The CDR3 consists of 16 residues. CDR3 nucleotide sequence: TGCAGTGCTAGAGAGCGGCCATACCCCCTCAACAATGAGCAGTTCTTC. This codes for CSARERPYPLNNEQFF.